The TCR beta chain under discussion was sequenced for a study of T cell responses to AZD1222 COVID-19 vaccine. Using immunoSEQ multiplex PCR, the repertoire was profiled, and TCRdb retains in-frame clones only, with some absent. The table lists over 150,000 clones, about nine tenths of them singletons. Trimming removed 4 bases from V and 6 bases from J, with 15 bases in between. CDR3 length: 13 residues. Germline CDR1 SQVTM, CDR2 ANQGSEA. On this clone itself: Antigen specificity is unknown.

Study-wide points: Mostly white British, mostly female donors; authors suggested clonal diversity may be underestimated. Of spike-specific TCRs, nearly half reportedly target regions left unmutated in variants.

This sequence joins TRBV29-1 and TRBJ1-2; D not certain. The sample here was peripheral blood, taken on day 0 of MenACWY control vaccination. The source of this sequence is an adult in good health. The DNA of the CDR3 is TGCAGCGTTGGGGAAGGGAGGGTGGATGGCTACACCTTC. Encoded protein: CSVGEGRVDGYTF.